Shown below are 20 T cell receptor beta chains from a single sample sequenced in a study of T cells in Graves' hyperthyroidism and ophthalmopathy. It was RNA transcripts that yielded the amplified TCR beta CDR3 regions. When the TCR CDR3 underwent first-round RT-PCR, the HTBI primer set was used. TCRdb itself ran the multiplex PCR reads through MiXCR, one entry per CDR3 protein. Seen here are approximately 400,000 distinct CDR3 sequences, around 25% observed once, and the top ten hold around 79%. Material: blood. These receptors originate from a man over 45 with Graves' hyperthyroidism.

The chain has TRBV29-1 and TRBJ2-2, with TRBD1 identical over 9 bases. Per the germline V gene, CDR1 is SQVTM and CDR2 is ANQGSEA. CDR3 length: 12 amino acids. J was trimmed by 6 bases and V by 6 bases; bases with no gene match: 2. This CDR3 is CSVRTGAGELFF. The CDR3, as DNA: TGCAGCGTCCGGACAGGGGCCGGGGAGCTGTTTTTT.

To note about this clonotype: The junction departs from the called germline gene at one end, perhaps through a read error. V is TRBV18 and J is TRBJ2-2, with a tentative D call TRBD1 (6 bases). The CDR3 sequence is 15 residues long. Germline values: CDR1 KGHSH, CDR2 LQKENI. CDR3 loop: CASSPGQGNIGELFF. As DNA, the CDR3 is TGTGCCAGCTCACCAGGGCAGGGGAACATCGGGGAGCTGTTTTTT.

The rearrangement uses TRBV7-9 and TRBJ2-3, with a weak D call TRBD1 (6 bases). The CDR3 is 17 residues long. Germline V lookup: CDR1 SEHNR, CDR2 FQNEAQ (reference sequence). The V gene lost 4 bases and the J gene lost 3 bases, with 20 bases spanning the gap. This chain's CDR3 is CASSSPSTGGSTDTQYF. CDR3 coding DNA: TGTGCCAGCAGCTCCCCATCGACAGGAGGTTCAACAGATACGCAGTATTTT.

V gene TRBV19 combines with J gene TRBJ2-1; D may be TRBD2 (5 bases). The V gene lost 3 bases and the J gene lost 6 bases, with 21 bases spanning the gap. CDR1 LNHDA and CDR2 SQIVND come from the germline V gene (reference sequence). The CDR3 covers 17 residues. CDR3 in DNA: TGTGCCAGTAGTATCCTTGGGAGAGCGGATAGGGTCAATGAGCAGTTCTTC. Its protein is CASSILGRADRVNEQFF.

The chain carries TRBV9 and TRBJ1-1; no reliable D call. This CDR3 is built from 13 residues. The V end was cut by 0 bases, the J end by 7 bases, with 10 bases between. CDR1 is SGDLS, CDR2 YYNGEE, per germline. Here the CDR3 reads CASSVVGVNEAFF. The CDR3 DNA reads as TGTGCCAGCAGCGTAGTGGGAGTTAATGAAGCTTTCTTT.

V gene TRBV20-1 combines with J gene TRBJ2-1, with 8 bases fitting TRBD2. The CDR3 extends over 16 amino acids. From germline, CDR1 is DFQATT and CDR2 SNEGSKA (reference sequence). CDR3 coding DNA: TGCAGCTGGTCGGGGGGGGGAGGGCTCTCCTACAATGAGCAGTTCTTC. This sequence encodes CSWSGGGGLSYNEQFF.

The chain employs TRBV10-3 and TRBJ2-3; TRBD2 might be the D (6 bases). CDR3 length: 16 residues. Germline CDR1 is ENHRY and CDR2 is SYGVKD. Between the trimmed V and J ends, which lost 4 bases and 1 base, there was a span of 15 bases. The CDR3 sequence is CAISAWEWGGTDTQYF. The CDR3 nucleotides are TGTGCCATCAGTGCCTGGGAGTGGGGGGGCACAGATACGCAGTATTTT.

A few counts support this clonotype. The CDR3 DNA reads TGTGCCAGCAGCTCTTCAGCGGGAGGGTGGGAGCAGTACTTC. Amino acid sequence: CASSSSAGGWEQYF. V and J are TRBV7-2 and TRBJ2-7; 10 bases map to TRBD2. Germline V gene sequence: CDR1 SGHTA, CDR2 FQGNSA. V lost 4 bases, J lost 7 bases, and 7 bases stayed unmatched. This CDR3 spans 14 amino acids.

This chain uses TRBV18 with TRBJ2-3, with D possibly being TRBD2 (6 bases). This CDR3 contains 15 residues. The ends were cut back, 3 bases at V and 4 bases at J, with 14 bases in the middle. Per germline, CDR1 KGHSH and CDR2 LQKENI. CDR3 sequence: CASSPGQAGSDTQYF. CDR3 nucleotides: TGTGCCAGCTCACCCGGGCAGGCGGGGTCAGATACGCAGTATTTT.

This chain links TRBV12-3 or TRBV12-4 with TRBJ2-1; perhaps TRBD1 as D (6 bases). CDR3 length: 14 residues. The V gene lost 7 bases and the J gene lost 9 bases, with 19 bases spanning the gap. CDR3 sequence: CASTRDINFSEQFF. The CDR3 nucleotides read TGTGCCAGCACCCGGGACATAAATTTCTCTGAGCAGTTCTTC.

The chain joins TRBV9 to TRBJ2-1, with D maybe TRBD1 (8 bases). V lost 3 bases and J 0 bases, leaving 22 bases between the germline ends. The CDR3 contains 19 residues. Germline loops: CDR1 SGDLS, CDR2 YYNGEE. This CDR3 is CASSGTGGLGGGSYNEQFF. DNA of the CDR3: TGTGCCAGCAGCGGCACAGGGGGATTGGGGGGGGGCTCCTACAATGAGCAGTTCTTC.

This clonotype appeared a few times. V gene TRBV14 combines with J gene TRBJ2-5; D is uncertain. Germline V gene data show CDR1 as SGHDN and CDR2 as FVKESK. The CDR3 has 13 residues. V gave up 0 bases and J gave up 2 bases, with 4 bases separating them. CDR3 sequence reads: CASSQEWQETQYF. The CDR3 bases are TGTGCCAGCAGCCAAGAATGGCAAGAGACCCAGTACTTC.

The rearrangement uses TRBV20-1 and TRBJ2-3; D assignment may be TRBD1 or TRBD2 (5 bases each). The V gene's germline CDR1 is DFQATT and CDR2 SNEGSKA (reference sequence). CDR3 size: 15 residues. V lost 7 bases, J lost 7 bases, and 24 bases lay in between. The CDR3 DNA reads TGCAGTGTCCCGGTGGGGGTTTTATCTAGATATACGCAGTATTTT. It translates to CSVPVGVLSRYTQYF.

This clonotype was seen a handful of times. The V and J genes are TRBV24-1 and TRBJ2-5; D possibly uses TRBD1 or TRBD2 (5 bases each). The CDR3 is 14 amino acids. CDR1 KGHDR and CDR2 SFDVKD come from the germline V gene. The V end was cut by 4 bases, the J end by 3 bases, with 11 bases between. The CDR3 bases are TGTGCCACCAGTGAAGGGGACGGTAAAGAGACCCAGTACTTC. Its translation: CATSEGDGKETQYF.

Only one count was recorded for this clonotype. CDR3 coding DNA: TGTGCCAGCAGCCCCGAATGGTCATTGAACACTGAAGCTTTCTTT. Translating it yields CASSPEWSLNTEAFF. The chain combines TRBV5-5 with TRBJ1-1, with no clear D. CDR1 is SGHKS and CDR2 is YYEKEE in the germline V gene (reference sequence). The germline V and J ends were trimmed by 4 bases and 0 bases, with 13 bases remaining between them. The CDR3 has 15 amino acids.

This clonotype was found a few times. V is TRBV7-2 and J is TRBJ2-5; 12 nucleotides match TRBD2. This CDR3 is 17 amino acids long. CDR1 and CDR2 (germline): SGHTA, FQGNSA. The trim removed 4 bases at V and 5 bases at J, leaving 11 bases unmatched. The DNA for the CDR3 is TGTGCCAGCAGCTCTAGCGGGAGGGCCCAACTGGGGGAGACCCAGTACTTC. This encodes CASSSSGRAQLGETQYF.

The rearrangement joins TRBV18 to TRBJ2-5, with TRBD2 matching 10 bases. Germline V gene data show CDR1 as KGHSH and CDR2 as LQKENI. This CDR3 is 16 amino acids long. The V segment lost 2 bases and the J segment 2 bases; nucleotides outside the gene matches: 5. The CDR3 region is CASSPGLAAGQETQYF. CDR3 coding DNA: TGTGCCAGCTCACCAGGACTAGCGGCCGGGCAAGAGACCCAGTACTTC.

This clonotype was counted only a few times. The chain employs TRBV6-5 and TRBJ2-7; tentative D call: TRBD1 (5 bases). CDR3 length equals 17 residues. Trimming cost V 2 bases and J 3 bases, with 20 bases left between them. The germline gives CDR1 MNHEY, CDR2 SVGAGI. The chain's CDR3 is CASSYGPARQGGYEQYF. Written as DNA, the CDR3 is TGTGCCAGCAGTTACGGCCCGGCTCGGCAGGGTGGCTACGAGCAGTACTTC.

In regard to this clonotype: It may be a read error: a sequence one base away is much more abundant. This chain joins TRBV12-3 or TRBV12-4 and TRBJ2-7; tentatively, D is TRBD2 (6 bases). The CDR3 has 13 amino acids. Between the trimmed V and J ends, which lost 8 bases and 2 bases, there was a span of 13 bases. The CDR3 is CASSGGLPYEQYF. CDR3 bases: TGTGCCAGCTCTGGGGGACTTCCCTACGAGCAGTACTTC.

The rearrangement joins TRBV7-2 to TRBJ2-3; TRBD2 aligns across 8 bases. V shed 0 bases, J shed 3 bases, and the junction held 8 bases outside the gene matches. The germline V gene has CDR1 SGHTA and CDR2 FQGNSA. The CDR3 totals 17 residues. The CDR3 DNA reads as TGTGCCAGCAGCTTAGCGGCGGGAGGAGGCAGAACAGATACGCAGTATTTT. Its translation is CASSLAAGGGRTDTQYF.